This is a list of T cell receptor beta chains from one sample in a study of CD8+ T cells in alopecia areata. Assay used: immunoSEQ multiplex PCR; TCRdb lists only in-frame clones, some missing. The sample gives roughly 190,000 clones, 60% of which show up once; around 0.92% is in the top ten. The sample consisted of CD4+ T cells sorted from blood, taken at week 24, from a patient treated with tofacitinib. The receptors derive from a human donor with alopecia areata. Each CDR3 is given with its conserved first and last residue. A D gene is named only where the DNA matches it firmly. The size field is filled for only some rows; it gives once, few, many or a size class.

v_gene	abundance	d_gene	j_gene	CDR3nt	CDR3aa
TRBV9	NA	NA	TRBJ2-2	TGTGCCAGCAGTAAAGAGGTTGGCGGGGAGCTGTTTTTT	CASSKEVGGELFF
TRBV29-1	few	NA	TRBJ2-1	TGCAGCGTTGATAGGGGACTCTACAATGAGCAGTTCTTC	CSVDRGLYNEQFF
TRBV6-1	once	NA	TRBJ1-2	TGTGCCATTTCAGGGGTCTATGGCTACACCTTC	CAISGVYGYTF
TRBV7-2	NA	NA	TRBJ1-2	TGTGCCAGCAGCTTGGATTGGGGACCTGAGTCCTTC	CASSLDWGPESF
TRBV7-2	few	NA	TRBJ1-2	TGTGCCAGCAGACATGGACAACTAGCTAACTATGGCTACACCTTC	CASRHGQLANYGYTF
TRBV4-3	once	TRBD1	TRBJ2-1	TGCGCCAGCAGCCAAGATCTAACAGGGGTACACAATGAGCAGTTCTTC	CASSQDLTGVHNEQFF
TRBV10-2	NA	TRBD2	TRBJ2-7	TGCGCCAGCCTTGCGGGGGGAATCCCGGCGAAATCCTACGAGCAGTACTTC	CASLAGGIPAKSYEQYF
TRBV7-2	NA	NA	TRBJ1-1	TGTGCCAGCAGCCCAGGATTTAGGGGGGGAACTGAAGCTTTCTTT	CASSPGFRGGTEAFF
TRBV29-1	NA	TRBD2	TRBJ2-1	TGCAGCGTCGCCGCCGGGACTACTAGACCACCCTACAATGAGCAGTTCTTC	CSVAAGTTRPPYNEQFF
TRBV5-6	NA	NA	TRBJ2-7	TGTGCCAGCAGCCCAGAATACTCCTCCTCCTACGAGCAGTACTTC	CASSPEYSSSYEQYF
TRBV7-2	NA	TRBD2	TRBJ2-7	TGTGCCAGCAGCTTACAGGCTAGCGGGGACCACGAGCAGTACTTC	CASSLQASGDHEQYF
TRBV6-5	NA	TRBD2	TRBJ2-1	TGTGCCAGCAGTTCCCATAGCGGGGGTGGGGTTGAGCAGTTCTTC	CASSSHSGGGVEQFF
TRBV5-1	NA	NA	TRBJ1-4	TGCGCCAGCAGCCCAGGACACGTTAATGAAAAACTGTTTTTT	CASSPGHVNEKLFF
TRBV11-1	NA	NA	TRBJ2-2	TGTGCCAGCAGCTTAATGAGCGGCTCCGGGGAGCTGTTTTTT	CASSLMSGSGELFF
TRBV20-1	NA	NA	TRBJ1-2	TGCAGTGCTACGTTGGGGGCTGGCTACACCTTC	CSATLGAGYTF
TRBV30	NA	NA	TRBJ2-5	TGTGCCTGGAGTGTAGGCGGTCGGGAGACCCAGTACTTC	CAWSVGGRETQYF
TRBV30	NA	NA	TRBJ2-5	TGTGCCTGGAGTGTCAAAGAGACCCAGTACTTC	CAWSVKETQYF
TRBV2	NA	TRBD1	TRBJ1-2	TGTGCCAGCAGTACAGGGGCCTATGGCTACACCTTC	CASSTGAYGYTF
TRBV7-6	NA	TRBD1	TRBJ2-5	TGTGCCAGCAGCAAAAGCTCGACAGGGCGAGAGACCCAGTACTTC	CASSKSSTGRETQYF
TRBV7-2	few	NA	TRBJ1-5	TGTTCGATGGGGCCAGGGCTGCAGCCCCAGCATTTT	CSMGPGLQPQHF
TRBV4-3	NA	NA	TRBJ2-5	TGCGCCAGCAGCCAGGGACCTGGGGGAAAAGAGACCCAGTACTTC	CASSQGPGGKETQYF
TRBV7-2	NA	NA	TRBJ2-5	TGTGCCAGCAGCCCCGCGGCCGGGGTGCGAGAGACCCAGTACTTC	CASSPAAGVRETQYF
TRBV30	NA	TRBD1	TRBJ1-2	TGTGCCTGGAGCGTAGGGGACAGAACTAACTATGGCTACACCTTC	CAWSVGDRTNYGYTF
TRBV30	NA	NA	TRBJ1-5	TGTGCCTGGAGTGTAGGAGGGTCCAATCAGCCCCAGCATTTT	CAWSVGGSNQPQHF
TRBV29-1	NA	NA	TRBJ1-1	TGCAGCGTTCGCGGGCGGGTTTCGAACACTGAAGCTTTCTTT	CSVRGRVSNTEAFF
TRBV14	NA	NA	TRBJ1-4	TGTGCCAGCAGCCAAGTCCATGGGGCGGCAACTAATGAAAAACTGTTTTTT	CASSQVHGAATNEKLFF
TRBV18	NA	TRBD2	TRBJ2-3	TGTGCCAGCTCACCAGGGACGGGAGGCCCGGGGCAGGCGCAGTATTTT	CASSPGTGGPGQAQYF
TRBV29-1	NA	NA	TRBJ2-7	TGCAGCGTAGTCTACGACAGCAGAAGCTCCTACGAGCAGTACTTC	CSVVYDSRSSYEQYF
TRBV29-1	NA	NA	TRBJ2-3	TGCAGCGCTCGGGGCAGGGTCGCAGATACGCAGTATTTT	CSARGRVADTQYF
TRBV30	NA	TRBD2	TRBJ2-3	TGTGCCTGGAGTATCGGAGCGGGGGGCAAGACAGATACGCAGTATTTT	CAWSIGAGGKTDTQYF
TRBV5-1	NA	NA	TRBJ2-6	TGCGCCAGCACCCATGGAGTTTCTGGGGCCAACGTCCTGACTTTC	CASTHGVSGANVLTF
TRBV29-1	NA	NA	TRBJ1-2	TGCAGCGTAGGTGACAACTATGGCTACACCTTC	CSVGDNYGYTF
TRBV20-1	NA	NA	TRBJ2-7	TGCAGTGCTAGATCGGTACACGAGCAGTACTTC	CSARSVHEQYF
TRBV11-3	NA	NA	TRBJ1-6	TGTGCCAGCAGCTTAGAGGACAGTACACCCCTCCACTTT	CASSLEDSTPLHF
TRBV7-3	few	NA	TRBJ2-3	TGTGCCAGCAGCCGGGACAGCACAGATACGCAGTATTTT	CASSRDSTDTQYF
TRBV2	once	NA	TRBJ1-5	TGTGCCAGCAGTGAAGCGCTTCACGGAAATCAGCCCCAGCATTTT	CASSEALHGNQPQHF
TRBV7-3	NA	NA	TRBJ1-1	TGTGCCAGCAGCATCTCCGGGACAAAGAACACTGAAGCTTTCTTT	CASSISGTKNTEAFF
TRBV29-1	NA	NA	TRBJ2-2	TGCAGCGTTGAAGTGAGTTCGGGGGGCTACGCATTCGGGGAGCTGTTTTTT	CSVEVSSGGYAFGELFF